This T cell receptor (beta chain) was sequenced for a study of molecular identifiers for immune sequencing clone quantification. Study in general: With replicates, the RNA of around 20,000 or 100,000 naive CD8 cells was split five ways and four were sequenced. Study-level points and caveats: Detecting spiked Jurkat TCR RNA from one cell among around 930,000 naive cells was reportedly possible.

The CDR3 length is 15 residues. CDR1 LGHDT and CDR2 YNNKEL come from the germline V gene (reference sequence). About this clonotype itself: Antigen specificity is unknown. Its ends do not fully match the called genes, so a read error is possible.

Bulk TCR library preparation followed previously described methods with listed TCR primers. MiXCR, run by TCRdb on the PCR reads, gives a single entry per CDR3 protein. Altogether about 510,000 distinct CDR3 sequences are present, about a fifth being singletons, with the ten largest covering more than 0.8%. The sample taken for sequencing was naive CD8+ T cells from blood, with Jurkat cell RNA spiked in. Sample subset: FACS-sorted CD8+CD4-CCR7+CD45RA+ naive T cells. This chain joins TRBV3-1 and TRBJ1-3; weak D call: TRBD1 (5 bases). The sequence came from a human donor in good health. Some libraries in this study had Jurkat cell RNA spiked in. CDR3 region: CASSQDDSSGDTIYF. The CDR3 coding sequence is TGTGCCAGCAGCCAAGATGACAGCTCTGGAGACACCATATATTTT.